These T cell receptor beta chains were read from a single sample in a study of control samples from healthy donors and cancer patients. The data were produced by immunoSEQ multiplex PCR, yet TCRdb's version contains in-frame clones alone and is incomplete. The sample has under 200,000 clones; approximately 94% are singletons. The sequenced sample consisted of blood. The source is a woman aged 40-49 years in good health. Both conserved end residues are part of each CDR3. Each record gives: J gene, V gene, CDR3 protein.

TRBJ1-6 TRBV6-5 CASRGGDSYNSPLHF
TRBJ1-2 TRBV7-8 CASSWTGDHNYGYTF
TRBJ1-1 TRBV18 CASSVSQGGSTEAFF
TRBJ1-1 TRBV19 CASSIRRDTEAFF
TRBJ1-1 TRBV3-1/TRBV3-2 CASSQDFGGLRNTEAFF
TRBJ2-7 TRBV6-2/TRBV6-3 CASSEDRARYEQYF
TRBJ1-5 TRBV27 CASSLSGQGENQPQHF
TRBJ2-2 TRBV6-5 CASSAYTGELFF
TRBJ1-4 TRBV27 CASSFFPLAATNEKLFF
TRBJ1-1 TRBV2 CASSGGTGGLQNTEAFF
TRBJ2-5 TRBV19 CASSGTGVRLETQYF
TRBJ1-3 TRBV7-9 CASSSSGTTGNTIYF
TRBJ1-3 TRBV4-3 CASSQVSGADTIYF
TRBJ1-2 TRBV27 CASSPGGFSYGYTF
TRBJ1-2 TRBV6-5 CASSSRTRGYTF
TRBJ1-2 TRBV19 CASSRTGRHGYTF
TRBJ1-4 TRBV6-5 CASSNRRGRNEKLFF
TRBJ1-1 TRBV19 CASSIREAEAFF
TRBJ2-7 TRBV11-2 CASNTQRRHEQYF